The subject of this entry is one TCR beta chain. The antigen is unknown. Previously described methods and listed TCR primers were employed for the bulk TCR libraries. MiXCR, run by TCRdb on the PCR reads, gives a single entry per CDR3 protein. This table has some 88,000 distinct CDR3 sequences, 21% appearing once. This entry is derived from a study of molecular identifiers for immune sequencing clone quantification. Study-wide findings and caveats: Clones that exceeded 20 RNA copies held over 98% of effector molecules, yet under 1% in naive cells.

Trimming left V 2 bases short and J 0 bases short, with 10 bases between. CDR3 length: 15 amino acids. Germline CDR1 LGHNA, CDR2 YSLEER. The chain uses TRBV4-3 and TRBJ1-2; the D is unclear. Material for sequencing was naive CD8+ T cells from blood, with Jurkat cell RNA spiked in. Subset described: FACS-sorted CD8+CD4-CCR7+CD45RA+ naive T cells. The TCR was taken from a human donor in good health. Some libraries in this study had Jurkat cell RNA spiked in. The CDR3 bases are TGCGCCAGCAGCCAATCCGCTCTAGCTAACTATGGCTACACCTTC. Translation: CASSQSALANYGYTF.